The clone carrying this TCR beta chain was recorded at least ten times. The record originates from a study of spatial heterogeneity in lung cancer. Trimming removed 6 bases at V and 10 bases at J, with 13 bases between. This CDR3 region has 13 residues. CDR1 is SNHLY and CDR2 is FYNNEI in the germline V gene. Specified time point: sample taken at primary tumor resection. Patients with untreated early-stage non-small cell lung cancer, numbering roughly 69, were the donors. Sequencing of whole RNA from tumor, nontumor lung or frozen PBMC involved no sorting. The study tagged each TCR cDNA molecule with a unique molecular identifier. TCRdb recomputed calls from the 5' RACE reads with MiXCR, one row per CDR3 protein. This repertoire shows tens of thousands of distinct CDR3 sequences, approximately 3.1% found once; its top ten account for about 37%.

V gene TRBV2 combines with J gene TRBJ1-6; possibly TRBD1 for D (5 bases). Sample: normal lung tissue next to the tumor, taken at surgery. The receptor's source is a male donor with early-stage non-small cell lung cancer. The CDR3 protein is CASRGTVGSPLHF. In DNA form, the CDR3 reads TGTGCCAGCAGAGGGACGGTTGGATCACCCCTCCACTTT. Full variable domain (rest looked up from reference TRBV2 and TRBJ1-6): EPEVTQTPSHQVTQMGQEVILRCVPISNHLYFYWYRQILGQKVEFLVSFYNNEISEKSEIFDDQFSVERPDGSNFTLKIRSTKLEDSAMYFCASRGTVGSPLHFGNGTRLTVT.